Below are 7 T cell receptor beta chains sequenced from a single sample in a study of identical twins. TCRdb re-called the 5' RACE reads through MiXCR, storing one row per CDR3 protein. Here the sample spans approximately 500,000 distinct CDR3 sequences, 24% being singletons. The sample also formed part of further work on T cells expressing NK-cell markers.

Material: CD4+ T cells sorted from blood. The receptors shown here come from a woman aged 18-29 years in good health.

Only a few counts were recorded for this clonotype. The J gene is TRBJ2-7, the V gene TRBV6-1; 12 nucleotides line up with TRBD1. Germline V CDR1 and CDR2: MNHNS, SASEGT. CDR3 length: 15 amino acids. The V gene end was trimmed by 6 bases and the J gene end by 0 bases; junction bases not matched to a gene: 3. The CDR3 sequence: CASRKGQGASYEQYF. The CDR3 DNA sequence: TGTGCCAGCAGGAAGGGACAGGGGGCCTCCTACGAGCAGTACTTC.

The genes are TRBV24-1 and TRBJ2-1; D is unresolved. Trimming pared 3 bases from V and 6 bases from J, leaving 8 bases between. This CDR3 contains 13 residues. CDR1 KGHDR and CDR2 SFDVKD come from the germline V gene. The CDR3 spells CATSDRSVNEQFF. CDR3 nucleotides: TGTGCCACCAGTGATCGGTCCGTCAATGAGCAGTTCTTC.

The chain combines TRBV6-5 with TRBJ1-5, with D unclear. The CDR3 has 14 residues. Trimming took off 8 bases at V and 7 bases at J, with 18 bases between the two ends. Germline lookup yields CDR1 MNHEY and CDR2 SVGAGI. The CDR3 nucleotides read TGTGCCAGCGGTTCGTCAGGCGGGATGCAGCCCCAGCATTTT. Its protein is CASGSSGGMQPQHF.

The genes are TRBV5-1 and TRBJ2-5; no reliable D call. The V gene lost 1 base and the J gene lost 0 bases, with 4 bases spanning the gap. The CDR3 length is 13 residues. Germline loops: CDR1 SGHRS, CDR2 YFSETQ. The CDR3 reads CASSLMDQETQYF. Here the CDR3 DNA reads TGCGCCAGCAGCTTGATGGACCAAGAGACCCAGTACTTC.

V is TRBV6-5 and J is TRBJ2-7, with D unclear. The V end lost 2 bases, the J end lost 0 bases, and 14 bases lay between the germline ends. Germline lookup yields CDR1 MNHEY and CDR2 SVGAGI. The CDR3 runs 16 residues. This CDR3 reads CASSYRATSGSYEQYF. CDR3 bases: TGTGCCAGCAGTTACCGTGCAACTTCGGGCTCCTACGAGCAGTACTTC.

In its sample, this clonotype was seen a few times. This chain connects TRBV7-2 to TRBJ2-3; unclear D gene. The CDR3 loop spans 13 amino acids. V lost 1 base, J lost 7 bases, and 9 bases lay in between. CDR1 and CDR2 (germline): SGHTA, FQGNSA. The CDR3 loop reads CASSLEHRNTQYF. The CDR3 coding sequence is TGTGCCAGCAGCTTAGAACACCGGAATACGCAGTATTTT.

The chain uses TRBV10-2 and TRBJ2-1, with 7 nucleotides matching TRBD1. This CDR3 has 15 residues. Germline-derived CDR1 and CDR2 are WSHSY and SAAADI. V gave up 2 bases and J gave up 7 bases; unmatched junction bases: 8. The CDR3 DNA reads TGCGCCAGCAGTGAGCCCCAGGGGGTAGGGAATGAGCAGTTCTTC. This gives the protein CASSEPQGVGNEQFF.